This TCR beta chain was sequenced during a study of shared clonotypes between healthy human individuals. At the level of the study: CD4 naive and memory got three plates each, CD8 naive two, CD8 memory one. Whole-study results and caveats: Donors were few, which limited the genetic and exposure-history diversity represented.

A note on this clone: Its antigen is not identified.

Replicate PCRs for sorted subsets used approximately 190 ng DNA; this equaled about 30,000 T cell genomes. Only in-frame clones appear in the TCRdb table, and some are missing; sequencing was by immunoSEQ multiplex PCR. The table has 600,000 or so clones, around 96% seen once. Trimming took 2 bases from V and 4 from J; bases not matched to a gene: 6. The germline V gene encodes CDR1 SNHLY and CDR2 FYNNEI. The CDR3 has 15 amino acids. Only CD45RO-negative cells positively selected for CCR7 counted as naive CD8 cells, so terminally differentiated effector memory CD45RA+ cells were excluded. The chain employs TRBV2 and TRBJ2-5; 8 positions agree with TRBD1. The clonotype comes from a woman in her 30s in good health. Sequencing was performed on naive CD8+ T cells sorted from blood. The CDR3 region has the DNA TGTGCCAGCAGTGAACAGGACAGGGTGACAGAGACCCAGTACTTC. Translating it yields CASSEQDRVTETQYF.